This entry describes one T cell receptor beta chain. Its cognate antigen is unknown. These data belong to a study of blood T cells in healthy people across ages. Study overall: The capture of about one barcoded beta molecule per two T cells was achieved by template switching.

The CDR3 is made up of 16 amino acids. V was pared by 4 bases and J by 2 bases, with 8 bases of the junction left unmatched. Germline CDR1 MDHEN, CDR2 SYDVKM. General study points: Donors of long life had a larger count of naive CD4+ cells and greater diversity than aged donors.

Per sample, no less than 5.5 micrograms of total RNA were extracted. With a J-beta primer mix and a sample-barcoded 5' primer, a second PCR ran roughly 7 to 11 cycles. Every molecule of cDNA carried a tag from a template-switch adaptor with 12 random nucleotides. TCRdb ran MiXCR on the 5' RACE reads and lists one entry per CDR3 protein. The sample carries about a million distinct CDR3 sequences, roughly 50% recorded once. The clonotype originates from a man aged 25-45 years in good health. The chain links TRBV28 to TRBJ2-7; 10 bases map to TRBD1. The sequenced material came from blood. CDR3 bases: TGTGCCAGCAGTTCTCCCGGGACAGGGGTACCCTACGAGCAGTACTTC. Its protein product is CASSSPGTGVPYEQYF.